The 5 T cell receptor beta chains in this list originate from one sample, sequenced in a study of CD8+CD57+ T cells in acquired aplastic anemia. Template material for TCR beta VDJ and CDR3 profiling consisted of genomic DNA. TCRdb passed the reads through MiXCR, listing each CDR3 protein once. The sample has around 200,000 distinct CDR3 sequences, around 63% seen once. In patients chosen for sequencing, flow cytometry had shown CD8+CD57+ cell expansion. Sequencing used sorted CD4+, CD8+, or CD8+CD57+ T cells (not recorded which) from PBMCs. The receptors originated from a human donor with aplastic anemia.

The chain links TRBV24-1 to TRBJ2-7; the D gene is possibly TRBD2 (5 bases). Trimming shortened V by 3 bases and J by 1 base, and 21 bases separated the two germline ends. This CDR3 is 18 amino acids long. The V gene's germline CDR1 is KGHDR and CDR2 SFDVKD. CDR3 coding DNA: TGTGCCACCAGTGATCCGGCGGAGGTAACGGCAGGATCCTACGAGCAGTACTTC. Translating it yields CATSDPAEVTAGSYEQYF.

The chain recombines TRBV20-1 with TRBJ2-5; tentative D call: TRBD2 (6 bases). CDR1 DFQATT and CDR2 SNEGSKA come from the germline V gene (reference sequence). The V end was cut by 6 bases, the J end by 0 bases, with 14 bases between. This CDR3 has 14 residues. CDR3 DNA sequence: TGCAGTGCCCTTCCCCCGGGGGACCAAGAGACCCAGTACTTC. It codes for CSALPPGDQETQYF.

This clonotype was counted at least ten times. The chain carries TRBV2 and TRBJ1-5; the D gene is possibly TRBD1 (5 bases). Germline CDR1 SNHLY, CDR2 FYNNEI. The CDR3 has 13 residues. The germline V and J ends were trimmed by 6 bases and 7 bases, with 13 bases remaining between them. This chain's CDR3 is CASRGQGEQPQHF. The CDR3 DNA follows: TGTGCCAGCAGGGGGCAGGGCGAACAGCCCCAGCATTTT.

The CDR3 loop reads CSVGGAGLDYNEQFF. In DNA, the CDR3 is TGCAGCGTCGGCGGCGCGGGACTAGATTACAATGAGCAGTTCTTC. The gene calls are TRBV29-1 and TRBJ2-1; 8 bases are a match to TRBD2. The ends lost 6 bases at V and 4 bases at J; junction bases unmatched: 11. Looked up from germline, CDR1 is SQVTM and CDR2 is ANQGSEA. There are 15 residues in the CDR3.

This clonotype came up many times. The chain couples TRBV19 to TRBJ1-2; 7 bases fit TRBD1. There are 12 residues in the CDR3. CDR1 LNHDA and CDR2 SQIVND come from the germline V gene (reference sequence). Germline trimming cut 7 bases from V and 4 bases from J; bases unmatched to any gene: 3. CDR3 protein: CASTTGAYGYTF. The CDR3, as DNA: TGTGCCAGTACCACAGGGGCCTATGGCTACACCTTC.